This T cell receptor beta chain emerged from a study of blood T cell repertoires in COVID-19 (dated by TCRdb to 2018 to 2021). For the wider study: The collaborator samples originated in the United States, Italy and Spain and spanned the acute and convalescent phases of COVID-19. The material from the prospective study consisted of cDNA or gDNA derived from T cells, B-cell-depleted T cells, or PBMCs. The dataset comprised deeply sampled blood TCRbeta repertoires from subjects exposed to, actively infected with, or recovered from COVID-19. The repertoires were made available in a free public database intended to serve as a resource for research on the immune response to SARS-CoV-2. Samples came from the ongoing ImmuneRACE study (first 160 participants) plus 1,254 subjects from 6 global collaborators. A de-identified subject ID, COVID-19 status, age in years and sex were almost always included in the sample metadata. Where HLA class I and class II types were available, the types were taken from metadata supplied by the sample provider, not from assay-based typing. Study-wide findings and limitations: The amount of clinical and demographic metadata varied by source and participant and was provided uncurated.

To note about this clone: No antigen is known for it. No per-base quality is available; no much larger clone lies one base away.

TCRbeta CDR3 regions were amplified from genomic DNA by means of the immunoSEQ Assay, a bias-controlled multiplex PCR. In the original analysis: The number of nucleated cells in each sample was estimated from the amplification of reference gene primers within the assay. To quantify the absolute abundance of each unique TCRbeta CDR3 rearrangement, sequence reads were collapsed and filtered. For each sample, productive Simpson clonality was calculated as the square root of Simpson's diversity index across productive rearrangements. In its TCRdb copy, this immuneACCESS table keeps in-frame sequences only and misses some clones. Where compared with another copy, unresolved V genes explain less than half of these, and the others have no known cause. Clone size and the V and J calls come from that table; the DNA yielded D and trimming. The sample table shows 280,000 or so clones, and about four fifths are seen once. Over 9% of the sample is held by the ten biggest clonotypes.

Samples from volunteer blood donors who had recovered from COVID-19 were contributed by a second Seattle source. Collaborating institutions collected whole blood in K2EDTA tubes following their own protocols. For TCRbeta analysis, collaborator samples were shipped as frozen whole blood, as isolated PBMCs, or as DNA extracted from either sample type. V drops 0 bases and J drops 3 bases, leaving 12 bases in between. From the cysteine through the phenylalanine, the CDR3 covers 15 amino acids. Just CDR3 DNA is preserved here, 45 bases in frame from base 1. From a lookup of the germline V gene, CDR1 and CDR2 are SGHTA and FQGNSA.

The receptor chain draws on TRBV7-2 and TRBJ2-7, with the D gene uncertain. This receptor was obtained from a woman aged 50 to 60 who had recovered from COVID-19. Material for sequencing was peripheral blood. The CDR3 reads as follows: CASSLAHSQGYEQYF. The nucleotides read TGTGCCAGCAGCTTAGCGCACAGCCAAGGCTACGAGCAGTACTTC. With the rest looked up from the reference TRBV7-2 and TRBJ2-7 genes rather than sequenced, the full variable domain is GAGVSQSPSNKVTEKGKDVELRCDPISGHTALYWYRQSLGQGLEFLIYFQGNSAPDKSGLPSDRFSAERTGGSVSTLTIQRTQQEDSAVYLCASSLAHSQGYEQYFGPGTRLTVT.